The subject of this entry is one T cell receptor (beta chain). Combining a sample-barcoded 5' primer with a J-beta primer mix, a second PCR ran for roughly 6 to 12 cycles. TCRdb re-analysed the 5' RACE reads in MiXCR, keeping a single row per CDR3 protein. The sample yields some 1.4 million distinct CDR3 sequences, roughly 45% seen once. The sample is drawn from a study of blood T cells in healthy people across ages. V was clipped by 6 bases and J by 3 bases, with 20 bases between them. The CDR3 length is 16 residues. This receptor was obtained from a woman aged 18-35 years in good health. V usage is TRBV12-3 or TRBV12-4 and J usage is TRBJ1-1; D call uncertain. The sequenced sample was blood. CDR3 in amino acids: CASSPDGPGRDTEAFF. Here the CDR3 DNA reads TGTGCCAGCAGCCCCGACGGACCCGGGAGGGACACTGAAGCTTTCTTT.